The clone carrying this T cell receptor beta chain was seen ten or more times. The data were taken from a study of PD-L1 blockade in urothelial cancer. Study as a whole: It was at 3 weeks (second dose) and 6 weeks after treatment start that blood was analyzed. Blood samples had a median of 141,255 T cells.

Regarding time point: peripheral blood 6 weeks after treatment start. Profiling relied on immunoSEQ multiplex PCR, and the TCRdb table lists in-frame clones only, not all of them. This sample yields around 110,000 clones, of which roughly 91% are seen a single time; 1.7% belongs to the top ten. Germline assignment: CDR1 SGHKS and CDR2 YYEKEE (reference sequence). The CDR3 has 16 residues. The junction had 7 bases not matched to a gene; V was cut back by 3 bases and J by 2 bases. Specimen: PBMCs, collected around atezolizumab (anti-PD-L1) treatment. The chain employs TRBV5-5 and TRBJ2-1, with TRBD2 matching 8 bases. The receptor comes from a man between 60 and 75 years old with urothelial cancer. The DNA for the CDR3 is TGTGCCAGCAGCTCGGGGGGGGTAGAAACCTACAATGAGCAGTTCTTC. It codes for CASSSGGVETYNEQFF.